A selection of T cell receptor beta chains follows, all from one sample in a study of cytomegalovirus exposure and HLA in healthy donors. Clones were read by immunoSEQ multiplex PCR, and TCRdb kept only the in-frame ones, dropping some. The sample shows around 130,000 clones, around 83% of them seen only once. The sequenced sample consisted of PBMCs. These receptors were obtained from a woman in her late teens or twenties in good health and CMV-seropositive. Each CDR3 is given with its conserved first and last residue. D genes are given only for firm matches. Where a row states a size, it is once, few, many or the class of an expanded clone; other rows omit it.

v_call	d_call	j_call	clone_size	cdr3_nt	cdr3_aa
TRBV11-3	.	TRBJ2-3	.	TGTGCCAGCAGCTTATCCCGGGGCACAGATACGCAGTATTTT	CASSLSRGTDTQYF
TRBV7-4	.	TRBJ1-5	.	TGTGCCAGCAGTTTCGGGGGACAGCCCCAGCATTTT	CASSFGGQPQHF
TRBV2	TRBD2	TRBJ2-5	.	TGTGCCAGCAGTGAAAATCGGGGGGGTGCCTCCCAAGAGACCCAGTACTTC	CASSENRGGASQETQYF
TRBV29-1	TRBD1	TRBJ1-4	.	TGCAGCGTTGGCCGGGACAGCCCTAATGAAAAACTGTTTTTT	CSVGRDSPNEKLFF
TRBV7-6	.	TRBJ1-3	.	TGTGCCAGCAGCTTAGGGAAGGGGTTTGAGGGAAACACCATATATTTT	CASSLGKGFEGNTIYF
TRBV5-1	.	TRBJ2-7	.	TGCGCCAGCAGCTTGGGGCCCACAGGTTCCTACGAGCAGTACTTC	CASSLGPTGSYEQYF
TRBV10-3	TRBD2	TRBJ2-1	.	TGTGCCATCAGGAGCGGGGGAAGCTCCTACAATGAGCAGTTCTTC	CAIRSGGSSYNEQFF
TRBV6-6	TRBD1	TRBJ2-7	.	TGTGCCAGCAGTCAAATCGACAGGGCGGTCTACGAGCAGTACTTC	CASSQIDRAVYEQYF
TRBV7-9	TRBD1	TRBJ2-1	.	TGTGCCAGCAGCCACGGGGACAGGGCGGCTTCTCATGAGCAGTTCTTC	CASSHGDRAASHEQFF
TRBV29-1	TRBD1	TRBJ2-7	.	TGCAGCATTTCCGGGACAGGGTCCTACGAGCAGTACTTC	CSISGTGSYEQYF
TRBV6-5	.	TRBJ1-2	.	TGTGCCAGCAGTCCCCCCGGGACACCTTATGGCTACACCTTC	CASSPPGTPYGYTF
TRBV4-1	.	TRBJ2-7	.	TGCGCCAGCAGCCAAGGCGGGACCGGGCAGTACTTC	CASSQGGTGQYF
TRBV9	.	TRBJ1-2	.	TGTGCCAGCAGCGGACAAGACAGGCCTTACGGCTACACCTTC	CASSGQDRPYGYTF
TRBV7-9	.	TRBJ1-4	.	TGTGCCAGCAGCGACTTCGGGGAGAGAAGAACTAATGAAAAACTGTTTTTT	CASSDFGERRTNEKLFF
TRBV5-4	.	TRBJ1-1	few	TGTGCCAGCAGCTTGGTGCCAGGTGAAGCTTTCTTT	CASSLVPGEAFF
TRBV6-1	.	TRBJ1-5	.	TGTGCCGCCCAGAGGGCCGCCCTCCGGCCCCAGCATTTT	CAAQRAALRPQHF
TRBV19	TRBD1	TRBJ1-2	.	TGTGCCAGTAGTTCCCGTCCCGGGACAGGGTTTGGCTACACCTTC	CASSSRPGTGFGYTF
TRBV30	TRBD2	TRBJ2-3	.	TGTGCCTGGACACTAGCGGTCGGTACGCAGTATTTT	CAWTLAVGTQYF
TRBV15	TRBD1	TRBJ1-5	.	TGTGCCACCAGCAGAGATAACGTCAGGGGGCTTCAGCCCCAGCATTTT	CATSRDNVRGLQPQHF
TRBV5-1	.	TRBJ2-3	.	TGCGCCAGCAGCTCTGCCGGAGCTGCGGGAGATACGCAGTATTTT	CASSSAGAAGDTQYF
TRBV10-2	TRBD2	TRBJ2-7	.	TGCGCCAGCAGACAGACTAGCGGAGCCTACGAGCAGTACTTC	CASRQTSGAYEQYF
TRBV6-5	.	TRBJ1-1	.	TGTGCCAGCAGCCGTCAGGGGTGGGACACTGAAGCTTTCTTT	CASSRQGWDTEAFF
TRBV29-1	TRBD1	TRBJ2-3	.	TGCAGCGTCGATGGGACAGGGATGTCAGATACGCAGTATTTT	CSVDGTGMSDTQYF
TRBV10-2	.	TRBJ1-5	.	TGCGCCAGCCAGGCAGAAGACAATCAGCCCCAGCATTTT	CASQAEDNQPQHF